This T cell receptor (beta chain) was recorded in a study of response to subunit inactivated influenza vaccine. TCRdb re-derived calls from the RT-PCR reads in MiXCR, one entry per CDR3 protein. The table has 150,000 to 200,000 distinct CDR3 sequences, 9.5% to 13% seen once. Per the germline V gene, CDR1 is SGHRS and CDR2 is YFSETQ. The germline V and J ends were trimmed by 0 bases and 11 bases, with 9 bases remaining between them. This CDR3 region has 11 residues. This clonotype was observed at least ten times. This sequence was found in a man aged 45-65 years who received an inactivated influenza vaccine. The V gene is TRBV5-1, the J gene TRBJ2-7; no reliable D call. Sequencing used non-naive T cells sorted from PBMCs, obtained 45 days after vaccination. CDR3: CASSLGSYEYF. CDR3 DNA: TGCGCCAGCAGCTTGGGGTCATACGAGTACTTC.